These T cell receptor beta chains were read from a single sample in a study of shared clonotypes between healthy human individuals. Produced via immunoSEQ multiplex PCR; TCRdb's table is partial and in-frame only. The sample contains approximately 460,000 clones, approximately 80% of which appear only once. Sequences were obtained from PBMCs. The receptors shown here come from a woman in her thirties or forties in good health. Some clones in this sample may be carry-over from other donors' samples. Each CDR3 is given with its conserved first and last residue.

v_gene	j_gene	CDR3aa
TRBV7-3	TRBJ2-1	CASSFLAGVTNEQFF
TRBV5-1	TRBJ1-1	CASGPVAQTDSEAFF
TRBV14	TRBJ2-5	CASSQDTGSRETQYF
TRBV6-5	TRBJ1-5	CASSYTFGQPQHF
TRBV28	TRBJ2-5	CASSLRSGPAWDETQYF
TRBV9	TRBJ2-1	CASSVGLREGYNEQFF
TRBV19	TRBJ1-5	CASSSNRANQPQHF
TRBV13	TRBJ2-2	CASSKPSGGTNTGELFF
TRBV2	TRBJ2-7	CASIRDHNPYEQYF
TRBV9	TRBJ1-2	CASSPSGEPYGYTF
TRBV7-3	TRBJ2-2	CASSLGGLAVTGELFF
TRBV9	TRBJ1-2	CASSVGTNYGYTF
TRBV19	TRBJ1-4	CASSMGGATNEKLFF
TRBV28	TRBJ2-7	CASSLTGGGANSYEQYF
TRBV27	TRBJ2-6	CASHAGPSPSGANVLTF
TRBV19	TRBJ1-5	CASSINVGSGGQPQHF
TRBV29-1	TRBJ2-7	CSVETTSTTDYEQYF
TRBV9	TRBJ2-3	CASSVDADTQYF
TRBV9	TRBJ2-2	CASSSPSRVGAGELFF
TRBV21-1	TRBJ2-1	CASSGVWASGRPFNEQFF
TRBV30	TRBJ2-1	CAWSAILGNEQFF
TRBV7-6	TRBJ1-3	CASSLALDIYSGNTIYF
TRBV5-5	TRBJ1-1	CASSLGGRMGTEAFF
TRBV27	TRBJ2-3	CASRTRPSVDTQYF
TRBV25-1	TRBJ2-7	CASSERSGLSYEQYF
TRBV6-6	TRBJ2-7	CASSLDRDNEQYF
TRBV4-3	TRBJ2-6	CASSLLGSGANVLTF
TRBV10-2	TRBJ2-7	CASAVAGPYEQYF
TRBV9	TRBJ2-7	CASSEGQFAYEQYF